The 15 T cell receptor beta chains listed next were all sequenced from one sample in a study of blood T cell repertoires in COVID-19. The table came from immunoSEQ multiplex PCR; TCRdb's copy has only in-frame clones and leaves some out. This sample yields around 400,000 clones, of which 83% are seen a single time; around 5% belongs to the top ten. The material sequenced was PBMCs or T cells enriched from blood (not recorded which). The receptors were gathered from a woman between 50 and 59 years old who had recovered from COVID-19.

This chain links TRBV4-3 with TRBJ2-7; possibly TRBD2 for D (5 bases). The V end lost 0 bases, the J end lost 3 bases, and 12 bases lay between the germline ends. The CDR3 runs to 15 residues. Germline CDR1 is LGHNA and CDR2 is YSLEER. As DNA, the CDR3 is TGCGCCAGCAGCCAAGATCCTGGACGGGACTACGAGCAGTACTTC. Amino acid sequence: CASSQDPGRDYEQYF.

The genes are TRBV19 and TRBJ2-7; 7 nucleotides match TRBD2. In germline, CDR1 is LNHDA, CDR2 SQIVND (reference sequence). The CDR3 consists of 13 residues. The trim removed 5 bases at V and 6 bases at J, leaving 7 bases unmatched. In DNA, the CDR3 is TGTGCCAGTAGTGATACGGGGGGAACCGAGCAGTACTTC. Encoded protein: CASSDTGGTEQYF.

The rearrangement joins TRBV5-5 to TRBJ2-1; 7 bases match TRBD1. V was clipped by 2 bases and J by 10 bases; unmatched bases: 6. Germline CDR1 SGHKS, CDR2 YYEKEE (reference sequence). The CDR3 has 13 amino acids. The CDR3 nucleotides are TGTGCCAGCAGCTTTTCGACAGGGAACGAGCAGTTCTTC. Translating gives CASSFSTGNEQFF.

This clone has only a few counts. The J gene is TRBJ1-1, the V gene TRBV30; D is ambiguous. Germline loops: CDR1 GTSNPN, CDR2 SVGIG (reference sequence). V shed 0 bases and J shed 6 bases, with 14 bases lying between them. The CDR3 covers 14 residues. CDR3 region: CAWSVSWSFAEAFF. The CDR3 DNA reads as TGTGCCTGGAGTGTAAGTTGGAGTTTTGCTGAAGCTTTCTTT.

This chain connects TRBV23-1 to TRBJ2-7; D perhaps matches TRBD2 (5 bases). TRBV23-1 is recorded as an ORF, its role being uncertain. Trimming left V 0 bases short and J 0 bases short, with 21 bases between. The CDR3 has 19 amino acids. The CDR3 protein is CASSQSTNRKRCLSYEQYF. As DNA, the CDR3 is TGCGCCAGCAGTCAATCTACCAACAGAAAGCGGTGCCTCTCCTACGAGCAGTACTTC.

Regarding this clone: Distinct nucleotide sequences in the sample also encode this CDR3. The chain joins TRBV5-1 to TRBJ2-3; D gene uncertain. The germline V gene has CDR1 SGHRS and CDR2 YFSETQ. The CDR3 spans 14 residues. Trimming took 2 bases from V and 0 from J, leaving 7 bases between them. CDR3 bases: TGCGCCAGCAGCTTAGGCGGCAGCACAGATACGCAGTATTTT. Amino acid sequence: CASSLGGSTDTQYF.

This chain uses TRBV7-2 with TRBJ1-1, with D possibly being TRBD1 (5 bases). This CDR3 has 13 amino acids. V lost 9 bases and J 2 bases, leaving 13 bases between the germline ends. The germline gives CDR1 SGHTA, CDR2 FQGNSA. CDR3 DNA sequence: TGTGCCAGTTGTCAGGGTCGCAACACTGAAGCTTTCTTT. Translation gives CASCQGRNTEAFF.

This clone was picked up one time. V and J are TRBV5-6 and TRBJ2-3, with D perhaps TRBD1 (5 bases). Germline assignment: CDR1 SGHDT and CDR2 YYEEEE. The CDR3 runs 17 residues. V was trimmed by 3 bases and J by 0 bases, leaving 17 bases between them. CDR3 in DNA: TGTGCCAGCAGCTCCCTACGGACACCTAGAAGCACAGATACGCAGTATTTT. Translated, it gives CASSSLRTPRSTDTQYF.

The chain combines TRBV11-3 with TRBJ2-3, with TRBD2 matching 10 bases. CDR3 length equals 16 residues. Germline V gives CDR1 SGHNT, CDR2 YENEEA. V was clipped by 1 base and J by 3 bases; unmatched bases: 4. CDR3 sequence: CASSLVLAGATDTQYF. DNA for the CDR3: TGTGCCAGCAGCTTAGTCCTAGCGGGGGCAACAGATACGCAGTATTTT.

The chain recombines TRBV19 with TRBJ2-5; 14 positions agree with TRBD2. Germline values: CDR1 LNHDA, CDR2 SQIVND (reference sequence). V gave up 2 bases and J gave up 5 bases; unmatched junction bases: 4. The CDR3 spans 16 residues. CDR3 DNA sequence: TGTGCCAGTAGTATAAGACTAGCGGGGGGGATCGAGACCCAGTACTTC. Translated, it gives CASSIRLAGGIETQYF.

The chain joins TRBV6-6 to TRBJ1-2; 9 bases are shared with TRBD1. The junction had 4 bases not matched to a gene; V was cut back by 5 bases and J by 3 bases. Germline V gene sequence: CDR1 MNHNY, CDR2 SVGAGI (reference sequence). The CDR3 length is 14 residues. DNA for the CDR3: TGTGCCAGCAGTAGGGACAGGGTTGACTATGGCTACACCTTC. Translation gives CASSRDRVDYGYTF.

V is TRBV30 and J is TRBJ2-1; 11 bases agree with TRBD1. CDR3 size: 15 residues. Germline values: CDR1 GTSNPN, CDR2 SVGIG (reference sequence). After removal of 3 bases from V and 8 bases from J, the junction contained 9 bases not matched to a gene. CDR3 coding DNA: TGTGCCTGGAGGCCGGGGACAGGGGGAACGTATGAGCAGTTCTTC. Its protein product is CAWRPGTGGTYEQFF.

Points on this clone: The sample carries other DNA sequences with the same CDR3. The chain combines TRBV5-1 with TRBJ1-1; D is unclear. The CDR3 length is 13 residues. Trimming removed 0 bases from V and 0 bases from J, with 3 bases in between. CDR1 is SGHRS and CDR2 is YFSETQ in the germline V gene. CDR3 sequence (DNA): TGCGCCAGCAGCTTGGCTGTGAACACTGAAGCTTTCTTT. This sequence encodes CASSLAVNTEAFF.

The chain couples TRBV30 to TRBJ1-2, with a tentative D call TRBD1 (6 bases). This CDR3 has 12 amino acids. The V gene's germline CDR1 is GTSNPN and CDR2 SVGIG (reference sequence). The ends were cut back, 1 base at V and 7 bases at J, with 10 bases in the middle. CDR3: CAWSGGQGGYTF. The CDR3 DNA sequence: TGTGCCTGGAGTGGGGGGCAGGGTGGCTACACCTTC.

In this sample, this clone turned up a few times. The chain has TRBV10-2 and TRBJ2-4; D is unclear. This CDR3 is 13 amino acids long. In germline, CDR1 is WSHSY, CDR2 SAAADI. The V and J ends lost 5 bases and 5 bases respectively, with 10 bases between them. The CDR3 sequence is CASSLWQENIQYF. The CDR3 DNA is TGCGCCAGCAGTCTATGGCAGGAAAACATTCAGTACTTC.